The text below deals with one TCR beta chain. Antigen specificity is unknown. The sample comes from a study of blood T cells in healthy people across ages. On the study more broadly: When template switching was applied, about one barcoded beta molecule was captured per two T cells. Notes on the study in general: Donor CMV status, an unknown factor, possibly confounded changes in expanded clonotypes.

Primed by a sample-barcoded 5' primer and a J-beta primer mix, a second PCR proceeded for about 6 to 12 cycles. Each of the cDNA molecules was tagged by a template-switch adaptor with 12 random nucleotides. Using its own MiXCR run on the 5' RACE reads, TCRdb lists one record per CDR3 protein. The sample consists of over 750,000 distinct CDR3 sequences, 25% of them appearing once. This CDR3 spans 14 amino acids. CDR1 is DFQATT and CDR2 is SNEGSKA in the germline V gene (reference sequence). Unmatched junction bases numbered 9, after V lost 5 bases and J lost 3 bases. Another study also made use of these data, one on T cells of mothers and their children.

The TCR was taken from a boy between 10 and 17 years old in good health. The sequencing input was blood. The gene calls are TRBV20-1 and TRBJ2-5; the match to TRBD1 covers 7 bases. This CDR3 reads CSAPKTGTEETQYF. The CDR3 nucleotides are TGCAGTGCTCCTAAGACGGGGACAGAAGAGACCCAGTACTTC.